The 32 T cell receptor beta chains presented below share a single source sample, sequenced in a study of read filtering for tumor transcriptome and immune sequencing. The library was built from around 380 ng RNA with molecular barcoded adaptors for alpha/delta and beta/gamma chains. TCRdb passed the reads through MiXCR, listing each CDR3 protein once. Here the sample spans over 90,000 distinct CDR3 sequences, around a fifth being singletons. The sequencing input was a population of CD138-negative cells sorted from bone marrow. These receptors all come from a donor aged 40 or over with multiple myeloma.

This clonotype was counted at least ten times. The chain has TRBV5-1 and TRBJ2-7, with D perhaps matching TRBD1 (5 bases). The CDR3 consists of 13 residues. V was clipped by 0 bases and J by 5 bases, with 9 bases between them. Looked up from germline, CDR1 is SGHRS and CDR2 is YFSETQ. The CDR3, as DNA: TGCGCCAGCAGCTTGGCAGGGATGCACGAGCAGTACTTC. Translating gives CASSLAGMHEQYF.

V is TRBV20-1 and J is TRBJ1-4, with a possible D match to TRBD1 (6 bases). This CDR3 spans 13 amino acids. V dropped 6 bases and J dropped 4 bases, with 12 bases sitting between them. Germline lookup yields CDR1 DFQATT and CDR2 SNEGSKA (reference sequence). CDR3 DNA sequence: TGCAGTGCCCTGGGACACGATAATGAAAAACTGTTTTTT. Its protein product is CSALGHDNEKLFF.

V and J are TRBV6-5 and TRBJ1-1, with 9 bases aligning to TRBD1. Germline V lookup: CDR1 MNHEY, CDR2 SVGAGI. The CDR3 contains 14 residues. The trim removed 7 bases at V and 4 bases at J, leaving 7 bases unmatched. The CDR3 loop reads CASNCRDRVTEAFF. DNA of the CDR3: TGTGCCAGCAATTGCCGGGACAGGGTCACTGAAGCTTTCTTT.

About this clonotype itself: A much larger clone sits a single nucleotide away, making a read error possible. V is TRBV6-2 or TRBV6-3 and J is TRBJ1-1, with D tentatively TRBD1 (5 bases). The CDR3 runs to 13 residues. Germline loops: CDR1 MNHEY, CDR2 SVGEGT. The ends were cut back, 10 bases at V and 3 bases at J, with 15 bases in the middle. The CDR3, as DNA: TGTGCCATACAGGAGGGCTCCTACACTGAAGCTTTCTTT. This sequence encodes CAIQEGSYTEAFF.

This clonotype came up a few times. This may arise from a read error, as a much more abundant clone is one base away. V is TRBV9 and J is TRBJ1-2, with D uncertain. CDR3 length: 13 residues. The germline V and J ends were trimmed by 3 bases and 7 bases, with 13 bases remaining between them. The germline CDR1 and CDR2 sequences are SGDLS and YYNGEE. As DNA, the CDR3 is TGTGCCAGCAGCGCCGGAGCTGACTGTGGCTACACCTTC. The encoded protein is CASSAGADCGYTF.

In its sample, this clonotype was seen many times. In nucleotides, the CDR3 is TGTGCCAGTAGTATGGGAACTAGCGGGTCCCCCGTTGATACGCAGTATTTT. It codes for CASSMGTSGSPVDTQYF. This chain joins TRBV19 and TRBJ2-3; 9 bases agree with TRBD2. J gave up 6 bases and V 3 bases, and 13 bases lay outside the gene matches. CDR3 length: 17 residues. Germline V CDR1 and CDR2: LNHDA, SQIVND (reference sequence).

This chain connects TRBV28 to TRBJ2-7; D is perhaps TRBD1 (6 bases). CDR1 MDHEN and CDR2 SYDVKM come from the germline V gene. V was cut by 6 bases and J by 1 base, with 16 bases left in between. CDR3 size: 15 residues. CDR3 loop: CASSSTGYDSYEQYF. CDR3 nucleotides: TGTGCCAGCAGCTCCACAGGGTACGATTCCTACGAGCAGTACTTC. Supplemented by reference TRBV28 and TRBJ2-7, the full variable domain reads DVKVTQSSRYLVKRTGEKVFLECVQDMDHENMFWYRQDPGLGLRLIYFSYDVKMKEKGDIPEGYSVSREKKERFSLILESASTNQTSMYLCASSSTGYDSYEQYFGPGTRLTVT.

The rearrangement uses TRBV28 and TRBJ1-5; D unresolved. Trimming removed 8 bases at V and 6 bases at J, with 26 bases between. Germline V gene lookup returns CDR1 MDHEN and CDR2 SYDVKM. This CDR3 has 17 amino acids. In nucleotides, the CDR3 is TGTGCCAGCGTGGGTGGTAGTACGGGATTTTTTGGTCAGCCCCAGCATTTT. Its protein product is CASVGGSTGFFGQPQHF.

This clonotype appeared many times. The chain carries TRBV6-1 and TRBJ2-1, with D unresolved. Trimming removed 6 bases at V and 7 bases at J, with 13 bases between. The germline CDR1 and CDR2 sequences are MNHNS and SASEGT. The CDR3 is 13 residues long. CDR3: CASRRRISNEQFF. CDR3 in DNA: TGTGCCAGCAGACGTAGGATTTCTAATGAGCAGTTCTTC.

To note about this clonotype: The CDR3 ends on some other residue instead of the conserved phenylalanine or tryptophan, so this is likely a read error. This chain joins TRBV20-1 and TRBJ2-1; 10 nucleotides align to TRBD2. The trim removed 6 bases at V and 3 bases at J, leaving 5 bases unmatched. The CDR3 totals 14 residues. In germline, CDR1 is DFQATT, CDR2 SNEGSKA (reference sequence). CDR3 DNA sequence: TGCAGTGCCATAGCGGGGGGCCGCTACAATGAGCAGTTCCTC. Its translation: CSAIAGGRYNEQFL.

Only a few counts were recorded for this clonotype. This chain joins TRBV29-1 and TRBJ1-2, with unresolved D. The length of the CDR3 is 11 residues. Germline lookup yields CDR1 SQVTM and CDR2 ANQGSEA. DNA for the CDR3: TGCATCTCATGGGGTCCCTATGGCTACACCTTC. Translated: CISWGPYGYTF.

The rearrangement links TRBV27 to TRBJ1-5, with 7 bases fitting TRBD1. The trim removed 0 bases at V and 0 bases at J, leaving 8 bases unmatched. The CDR3 runs 18 residues. Germline CDR1 MNHEY, CDR2 SMNVEV (reference sequence). CDR3: CASSLSATGAHSNQPQHF. CDR3 DNA: TGTGCCAGCAGTTTATCGGCTACAGGGGCACATAGCAATCAGCCCCAGCATTTT.

With respect to this clonotype: This likely came from a read error, as a far larger clone is one base away. The CDR3 region is CASSLAEETRELFF. The CDR3 DNA sequence: TGTGCCAGCAGCTTAGCGGAGGAGACCAGGGAGCTGTTTTTT. The chain has TRBV7-2 and TRBJ2-2; maybe TRBD2 (5 bases). The CDR3 totals 14 residues. The germline V gene has CDR1 SGHTA and CDR2 FQGNSA. Trimming shortened V by 0 bases and J by 9 bases, and 11 bases separated the two germline ends.

The CDR3 spells CASRKGQNTEAFF. CDR3 DNA: TGTGCCAGCAGGAAGGGACAGAACACTGAAGCTTTCTTT. The V call is TRBV28, the J call TRBJ1-1, with D tentatively TRBD1 (6 bases). The CDR3 totals 13 residues. V shed 6 bases and J shed 1 base, with 9 bases lying between them. From germline, CDR1 is MDHEN and CDR2 SYDVKM.

Ten or more counts support this clonotype. J is TRBJ2-7 and V is TRBV5-1; D may be TRBD1 (6 bases). This CDR3 has 14 amino acids. Germline CDR1 and CDR2: SGHRS and YFSETQ. V lost 1 base, J lost 7 bases, and 15 bases lay in between. The CDR3 spells CASSLLDRKGEQYF. CDR3 DNA: TGCGCCAGCAGCTTGTTAGACAGGAAAGGGGAGCAGTACTTC.

This clonotype was observed at least ten times. V and J are TRBV12-3 or TRBV12-4 and TRBJ2-6; D remains ambiguous. V lost 8 bases and J 0 bases, leaving 5 bases between the germline ends. This CDR3 has 13 amino acids. For the CDR3, the DNA is TGTGCCAGCCTTCACTCTGGGGCCAACGTCCTGACTTTC. It yields the protein CASLHSGANVLTF.

The chain couples TRBV5-1 to TRBJ2-5; the D gene is possibly TRBD2 (6 bases). V dropped 0 bases and J dropped 5 bases, with 17 bases sitting between them. CDR1 and CDR2 (germline): SGHRS, YFSETQ. This CDR3 contains 16 residues. The CDR3, as DNA: TGCGCCAGCAGCTTGGAGGGGACTCTTCCCCAGGAGACCCAGTACTTC. Amino acid sequence: CASSLEGTLPQETQYF.

This clonotype has more than one count but fewer than ten. Germline is not matched at one junction end, which may reflect a read error. V and J are TRBV12-3 or TRBV12-4 and TRBJ2-2, with TRBD2 identical over 8 bases. The CDR3 is 16 residues long. This CDR3 reads CACSPVGGGFTGELFF. The CDR3 DNA reads TGTGCCTGCAGTCCCGTGGGCGGGGGGTTCACCGGGGAGCTGTTTTTT.

There are a few counts of this clonotype. V is TRBV19 and J is TRBJ1-2, with 7 bases matching TRBD1. Trimming cost V 7 bases and J 8 bases; bases outside gene matches: 10. This CDR3 is built from 13 residues. Germline CDR1 LNHDA, CDR2 SQIVND (reference sequence). The CDR3 protein is CASTTLRTGGYTF. The CDR3 bases are TGTGCCAGTACCACGCTGAGGACAGGAGGCTACACCTTC.

This clonotype was detected many times. This chain joins TRBV5-4 and TRBJ2-3, with D maybe TRBD1 (6 bases). Germline V gene data show CDR1 as SGHNT and CDR2 as YYREEE (reference sequence). Trimming took 4 bases from V and 2 from J, leaving 11 bases between them. The CDR3 has 14 residues. Written as DNA, the CDR3 is TGTGCCAGCAGCGGCGGACAGATCACAGATACGCAGTATTTT. Translated: CASSGGQITDTQYF.

This clonotype has just a few counts. The V call is TRBV7-9, the J call TRBJ1-1; 9 bases align to TRBD1. V shed 6 bases, J shed 2 bases, and the junction held 7 bases outside the gene matches. The CDR3 has 15 amino acids. CDR1 SEHNR and CDR2 FQNEAQ come from the germline V gene (reference sequence). CDR3 amino acids: CASRRTGVGNTEAFF. CDR3 nucleotides: TGTGCCAGCAGACGGACAGGGGTCGGTAACACTGAAGCTTTCTTT.

This clonotype was picked up many times. The rearrangement links TRBV7-8 to TRBJ2-1; D may be TRBD2 (5 bases). Deletions cut 3 bases from V and 7 bases from J, with 16 bases between. Germline CDR1 and CDR2: SGHVS and FQNEAQ. This CDR3 comprises 15 residues. CDR3 loop: CASSFLGLLGNEQFF. For the CDR3, the DNA is TGTGCCAGCAGCTTTCTTGGACTCCTGGGGAATGAGCAGTTCTTC.

This clonotype was detected many times. The V call is TRBV20-1, the J call TRBJ2-1; D is perhaps TRBD1 or TRBD2 (5 bases each). This CDR3 contains 14 residues. The V end was cut by 2 bases, the J end by 0 bases, with 8 bases between. Germline lookup yields CDR1 DFQATT and CDR2 SNEGSKA (reference sequence). The CDR3 sequence: CSARMGVSYNEQFF. CDR3 nucleotide sequence: TGCAGTGCTAGAATGGGGGTCTCCTACAATGAGCAGTTCTTC.

This CDR3 reads CASVEGLPEAFF. CDR3 nucleotides: TGTGCCAGCGTGGAGGGACTCCCTGAAGCTTTCTTT. This chain connects TRBV19 to TRBJ1-1; D might be TRBD1 (5 bases). Germline CDR1 is LNHDA and CDR2 is SQIVND (reference sequence). CDR3 length: 12 residues. V was cut by 9 bases and J by 6 bases, with 14 bases left in between.

Remarks on this clonotype: A much more abundant neighbour one base away suggests this may be a read error. The V and J genes are TRBV5-1 and TRBJ2-2; possible D gene TRBD2, 6 bases. Germline V gene data show CDR1 as SGHRS and CDR2 as YFSETQ. Trimming pared 9 bases from V and 7 bases from J, leaving 10 bases between. The CDR3 runs 11 residues. In DNA form, the CDR3 reads TGCGCCATCGGGGAGGTCGGGGAGCTGTTTTTT. This sequence encodes CAIGEVGELFF.

This clonotype was detected only a few times. This sequence joins TRBV10-3 and TRBJ2-3; no clear D. The V and J ends lost 6 bases and 0 bases respectively, with 10 bases between them. The CDR3 has 14 residues. Germline lookup yields CDR1 ENHRY and CDR2 SYGVKD. CDR3 sequence (DNA): TGTGCCATCAGATTTAGTACTAGCACAGATACGCAGTATTTT. Translating gives CAIRFSTSTDTQYF.

This clonotype has a handful of counts. The chain has TRBV5-6 and TRBJ2-2; D is unresolved. CDR3 length: 15 residues. V lost 2 bases and J 1 base, leaving 9 bases between the germline ends. Germline loops: CDR1 SGHDT, CDR2 YYEEEE. CDR3 coding DNA: TGTGCCAGCAGCTTAAAAGGCTGGAACACCGGGGAGCTGTTTTTT. Protein product: CASSLKGWNTGELFF.

This clonotype was seen many times. V is TRBV28 and J is TRBJ1-5, with D uncertain. This CDR3 comprises 18 residues. Germline CDR1 and CDR2: MDHEN and SYDVKM. With 5 bases removed from V and 6 bases from J, the gap between germline ends came to 26 bases. The CDR3 reads CASSPTIARARRSQPQHF. The CDR3 bases are TGTGCCAGCAGTCCAACGATCGCCCGGGCCCGGCGGTCTCAGCCCCAGCATTTT. Drawing the rest from reference TRBV28 and TRBJ1-5, the complete variable domain is DVKVTQSSRYLVKRTGEKVFLECVQDMDHENMFWYRQDPGLGLRLIYFSYDVKMKEKGDIPEGYSVSREKKERFSLILESASTNQTSMYLCASSPTIARARRSQPQHFGDGTRLSIL.

There are many counts of this clonotype. V is TRBV6-2 or TRBV6-3 and J is TRBJ2-5; D ambiguous. The V and J ends lost 5 bases and 4 bases respectively, with 11 bases between them. The CDR3 extends over 13 amino acids. CDR1 MNHEY and CDR2 SVGEGT come from the germline V gene. The CDR3 sequence is CASSPTESETQYF. DNA of the CDR3: TGTGCCAGCAGTCCGACTGAATCAGAGACCCAGTACTTC.

This clonotype was detected ten times or more. The chain employs TRBV6-5 and TRBJ2-6, with D unclear. The germline V and J ends were trimmed by 0 bases and 0 bases, with 6 bases remaining between them. Looked up from germline, CDR1 is MNHEY and CDR2 is SVGAGI. This CDR3 comprises 16 residues. For the CDR3, the DNA is TGTGCCAGCAGTTACTCGTCTCGCTCTGGGGCCAACGTCCTGACTTTC. Translation: CASSYSSRSGANVLTF.

The chain couples TRBV3-1 to TRBJ2-2; D possibly corresponds to TRBD1 (5 bases). The CDR3 covers 16 residues. Germline assignment: CDR1 LGHDT and CDR2 YNNKEL (reference sequence). Trimming left V 1 base short and J 7 bases short, with 16 bases between. The DNA of the CDR3 is TGTGCCAGCAGCCAAGGAGTGGGGCGTGGCGACGGGGAGCTGTTTTTT. Protein product: CASSQGVGRGDGELFF.

The chain uses TRBV11-2 and TRBJ1-3; tentatively, D is TRBD1 (5 bases). CDR1 is SGHAT and CDR2 is FQNNGV in the germline V gene. The length of the CDR3 is 14 residues. V was clipped by 6 bases and J by 1 base, with 10 bases between them. The CDR3 DNA reads TGTGCCAGCAGGACAAGGGGATCTGGAAACACCATATATTTT. Its protein product is CASRTRGSGNTIYF.